This T cell receptor (beta chain) is from a study of human T cells and chemical hapten exposure. Study summary: Patch tests put 0.01% DPC on the upper back, and the results were checked at 6 days.

Time point: pre-sensitization, week 0. Noted treatment: therapeutic diphenylcyclopropenone sensitization with weekly scalp DPC. The CDR3 is made up of 14 amino acids. Trimming removed 4 bases at V and 4 bases at J, with 13 bases between. Original methodology: Across samples, TCR counts had a median of roughly 91,000 and ranged from about 23,224 to 690,600. TCRdb reprocessed the RACE reads via MiXCR and lists one record per CDR3 protein. The V and J calls follow TCRdb's processing rather than the paper's. This sample has more than 300,000 distinct CDR3 sequences; about 5% occur once, and the top ten carry less than 9%. About this clonotype itself: Its specificity is not known.

Study observations and caveats: No shift was seen in TCRs above 1 in 1000 frequency with DPC sensitization.

The clonotype comes from a woman between 18 and 30 years old with alopecia areata. Some clones in this sample may be carry-over from other donors' samples. V is TRBV12-3 or TRBV12-4 and J is TRBJ1-1; D might be TRBD1 (5 bases). The starting material was whole blood, obtained in connection with sensitization to the hapten diphenylcyclopropenone (DPC). The CDR3, as DNA: TGTGCCAGCAGTTCCAGGGCCGACGGCACTGAAGCTTTCTTT. Translation gives CASSSRADGTEAFF.